One sample yielded the 24 T cell receptor beta chains listed below, sequenced in a study of beta chain features in type 1 diabetes. Sequenced material consisted of expressed TCRB transcripts (all of the isolated RNA was reverse transcribed). The data were produced by immunoSEQ multiplex PCR, yet TCRdb's version contains in-frame clones alone and is incomplete. The top ten hold more than 6.5% of the sample, which has 300,000 to 350,000 clones, 14% seen once. The material sequenced was central memory CD4+ T cells from blood. The source is a man younger than 40 in good health.

The chain joins TRBV5-5 to TRBJ2-7; D may be TRBD2 (6 bases). The CDR3 loop spans 14 amino acids. V was clipped by 1 base and J by 0 bases, with 8 bases between them. Germline lookup yields CDR1 SGHKS and CDR2 YYEKEE (reference sequence). The CDR3 coding sequence is TGTGCCAGCAGCTTGATCGGGAGCTCCTACGAGCAGTACTTC. Residues: CASSLIGSSYEQYF.

The genes are TRBV5-4 and TRBJ1-1, with D unclear. Germline assignment: CDR1 SGHNT and CDR2 YYREEE (reference sequence). CDR3 length: 15 residues. V was shortened by 3 bases and J by 3 bases, with 15 bases between the two germline ends. Here the CDR3 DNA reads TGTGCCAGCAGCTCCCCGCTAAGAGCGGACACTGAAGCTTTCTTT. Translation: CASSSPLRADTEAFF. The full variable domain, with the rest looked up from reference TRBV5-4 and TRBJ1-1, is ETGVTQSPTHLIKTRGQQVTLRCSSQSGHNTVSWYQQALGQGPQFIFQYYREEENGRGNFPPRFSGLQFPNYSSELNVNALELDDSALYLCASSSPLRADTEAFFGQGTRLTVV.

This clone was observed a handful of times. The J gene is TRBJ1-4, the V gene TRBV4-1; possible D gene TRBD1, 5 bases. Germline lookup yields CDR1 MGHRA and CDR2 YSYEKL. V dropped 3 bases and J dropped 8 bases, with 22 bases sitting between them. The CDR3 loop spans 17 amino acids. DNA for the CDR3: TGCGCCAGCAGCCATACCCCTGGACGGACAAAAGGGGAAAAACTGTTTTTT. Its protein is CASSHTPGRTKGEKLFF.

The chain is built from TRBV30 and TRBJ2-5; maybe TRBD1 (6 bases). The CDR3 sequence is 14 residues long. V lost 3 bases and J lost 2, with 13 bases in between. The germline gives CDR1 GTSNPN, CDR2 SVGIG (reference sequence). The CDR3 bases are TGTGCCTGGAGGGACACAGGGTCGCAAGAGACCCAGTACTTC. Residues: CAWRDTGSQETQYF.

This clone came up a few times. J is TRBJ2-7 and V is TRBV27; D is possibly TRBD2 (6 bases). Trimming cost V 5 bases and J 3 bases, with 17 bases left between them. Germline assignment: CDR1 MNHEY and CDR2 SMNVEV (reference sequence). CDR3 length: 15 amino acids. The CDR3 DNA reads as TGTGCCAGCAGTAGCACTGGGCGGGGAGACTACGAGCAGTACGTC. It encodes CASSSTGRGDYEQYV.

The chain uses TRBV11-2 and TRBJ2-1; a weak D match, TRBD1 (5 bases). This CDR3 region has 13 residues. Trimming shortened V by 0 bases and J by 9 bases, and 9 bases separated the two germline ends. The V gene's germline CDR1 is SGHAT and CDR2 FQNNGV. The CDR3 bases are TGTGCCAGCAGCTTAGACGTCAGGGCTGAGCAGTTCTTC. This encodes CASSLDVRAEQFF.

The gene calls are TRBV7-3 and TRBJ2-5, with 7 nucleotides matching TRBD1. This CDR3 spans 13 amino acids. Germline CDR1 SGHTA, CDR2 FQGTGA. Unmatched junction bases numbered 2, after V lost 1 base and J lost 6 bases. The CDR3 sequence: CASSLMDRQTQYF. The CDR3 nucleotides read TGTGCCAGCAGCTTAATGGACAGGCAGACCCAGTACTTC.

The chain recombines TRBV4-3 with TRBJ2-5; maybe TRBD2 (5 bases). V was clipped by 3 bases and J by 4 bases, with 21 bases between them. Germline CDR1 is LGHNA and CDR2 is YSLEER. The CDR3 loop spans 17 amino acids. The CDR3 DNA sequence: TGCGCCAGCAGCCAGTGGGGTGGTGTCTCAGGAGGAGAGACCCAGTACTTC. Translation: CASSQWGGVSGGETQYF.

This clone was observed a few times. V is TRBV27 and J is TRBJ2-6; TRBD1 is a possible D gene (6 bases). V was pared by 5 bases and J by 0 bases, with 8 bases between. The CDR3 contains 15 residues. Germline V gene sequence: CDR1 MNHEY, CDR2 SMNVEV (reference sequence). CDR3 protein: CASSGDNSGANVLTF. DNA for the CDR3: TGTGCCAGCAGTGGGGACAACTCTGGGGCCAACGTCCTGACTTTC. Using reference TRBV27 and TRBJ2-6 for the parts outside the CDR3, the full variable domain is EAQVTQNPRYLITVTGKKLTVTCSQNMNHEYMSWYRQDPGLGLRQIYYSMNVEVTDKGDVPEGYKVSRKEKRNFPLILESPSPNQTSLYFCASSGDNSGANVLTFGAGSRLTVL.

The table lists this clone with a few counts. The chain couples TRBV27 to TRBJ1-6, with 8 bases matching TRBD1. The ends lost 5 bases at V and 9 bases at J; junction bases unmatched: 9. The CDR3 covers 15 residues. Germline CDR1 reads MNHEY; CDR2 reads SMNVEV (reference sequence). CDR3 sequence: CASSVGQGGSSPLHF. CDR3 bases: TGTGCCAGCAGTGTCGGACAGGGAGGCTCTTCACCCCTCCACTTT.

This clone was seen ten or more times. The sample contains more than one DNA sequence encoding this CDR3. CDR3 bases: TGTGCCAGTAGTATAAAGGGAACCGGGGAGCTGTTTTTT. It codes for CASSIKGTGELFF. The chain carries TRBV19 and TRBJ2-2; D not certain. The CDR3 extends over 13 amino acids. Between the trimmed V and J ends, which lost 2 bases and 5 bases, there was a span of 6 bases. From germline, CDR1 is LNHDA and CDR2 SQIVND (reference sequence).

This clone was detected only a few times. V is TRBV12-5 and J is TRBJ1-5; 7 bases align to TRBD1. Germline lookup yields CDR1 LGHNT and CDR2 FRNRAP. V lost 5 bases to trimming and J lost 2 bases; unmatched junction nucleotides: 6. The CDR3 totals 15 residues. The CDR3 here is CASGKGASGNQPQHF. The CDR3 coding sequence is TGTGCTAGTGGTAAGGGGGCATCGGGCAATCAGCCCCAGCATTTT.

The table lists this clone with a few counts. V is TRBV5-4 and J is TRBJ2-1; 7 bases align to TRBD2. Trimming at V came to 4 bases and at J to 6 bases, leaving 13 bases not matched to a gene. Looked up from germline, CDR1 is SGHNT and CDR2 is YYREEE (reference sequence). The CDR3 totals 16 residues. The CDR3 reads CASSPPGRTSLNEQFF. CDR3 sequence (DNA): TGTGCCAGCAGCCCTCCTGGGCGGACTAGTCTCAATGAGCAGTTCTTC.

In this sample, this clone turned up a few times. The chain combines TRBV19 with TRBJ2-5; 7 bases agree with TRBD1. V gave up 7 bases and J gave up 5 bases; unmatched junction bases: 10. Germline loops: CDR1 LNHDA, CDR2 SQIVND (reference sequence). This CDR3 spans 14 amino acids. This chain's CDR3 is CASKQGWNEETQYF. The CDR3 DNA reads TGTGCCAGTAAACAGGGGTGGAATGAGGAGACCCAGTACTTC.

This clone showed up many times. The chain joins TRBV9 to TRBJ2-1; the match to TRBD1 covers 8 bases. V lost 2 bases to trimming and J lost 5 bases; unmatched junction nucleotides: 3. Germline CDR1 reads SGDLS; CDR2 reads YYNGEE. The CDR3 consists of 14 residues. The CDR3 DNA sequence: TGTGCCAGCAGCGTGGGACAGGTCCACAATGAGCAGTTCTTC. It encodes CASSVGQVHNEQFF.

The J gene is TRBJ1-1, the V gene TRBV5-4; the D is unclear. Germline V gene data show CDR1 as SGHNT and CDR2 as YYREEE (reference sequence). The CDR3 totals 12 residues. V dropped 1 base and J dropped 4 bases, with 5 bases sitting between them. CDR3 loop: CASSLLVTEAFF. The DNA for the CDR3 is TGTGCCAGCAGCTTGTTGGTCACTGAAGCTTTCTTT. The full variable domain, with the rest looked up from reference TRBV5-4 and TRBJ1-1, is ETGVTQSPTHLIKTRGQQVTLRCSSQSGHNTVSWYQQALGQGPQFIFQYYREEENGRGNFPPRFSGLQFPNYSSELNVNALELDDSALYLCASSLLVTEAFFGQGTRLTVV.

In this sample, this clone turned up a few times. This rearrangement joins TRBV5-4 to TRBJ2-7; unclear D gene. Germline CDR1 SGHNT, CDR2 YYREEE (reference sequence). V was trimmed by 0 bases and J by 7 bases, leaving 20 bases between them. This CDR3 is 16 amino acids long. The CDR3 loop reads CASSLDLSRSSGEQYF. The CDR3 nucleotides read TGTGCCAGCAGCTTGGATCTGTCTAGGTCGTCAGGAGAGCAGTACTTC.

The CDR3 spells CASSQTGAENYGYTF. CDR3 nucleotides: TGTGCCAGCAGTCAAACAGGGGCCGAAAACTATGGCTACACCTTC. This chain connects TRBV6-5 to TRBJ1-2; 7 bases line up with TRBD1. Germline lookup yields CDR1 MNHEY and CDR2 SVGAGI. V lost 5 bases and J lost 2; bases outside the gene matches: 8. The CDR3 length is 15 residues.

J is TRBJ2-7 and V is TRBV11-2, with D possibly matching TRBD1 (6 bases). Trimming removed 5 bases at V and 6 bases at J, with 14 bases between. In germline, CDR1 is SGHAT, CDR2 FQNNGV. There are 13 residues in the CDR3. CDR3 DNA sequence: TGTGCCAGCAGCCCCGCAGGGGCTCGCGAGCAGTACTTC. It codes for CASSPAGAREQYF.

This clone was seen a few times. V and J are TRBV29-1 and TRBJ2-2; D remains unclear. The CDR3 covers 13 residues. CDR1 SQVTM and CDR2 ANQGSEA come from the germline V gene. V shed 5 bases and J shed 1 base, with 8 bases lying between them. In DNA, the CDR3 is TGCAGCGTTCGGGCAGTGAACACCGGGGAGCTGTTTTTT. Translating gives CSVRAVNTGELFF.

At least ten counts were recorded for this clone. This chain uses TRBV19 with TRBJ2-1; 8 nucleotides agree with TRBD1. CDR3 length equals 13 residues. Germline CDR1 LNHDA, CDR2 SQIVND (reference sequence). V lost 7 bases and J lost 6; bases outside the gene matches: 5. Written as DNA, the CDR3 is TGTGCCAGTAAAGACAGGGGCTCCAATGAGCAGTTCTTC. This translates into CASKDRGSNEQFF.

The chain recombines TRBV5-8 with TRBJ1-1; D remains unclear. CDR1 SGHTS and CDR2 YDEGEE come from the germline V gene. Trimming cost V 0 bases and J 1 base, with 7 bases left between them. The CDR3 sequence is 14 residues long. The DNA of the CDR3 is TGTGCCAGCAGCTTGGAAACGGGGAACACTGAAGCTTTCTTT. Its translation: CASSLETGNTEAFF.

This chain uses TRBV4-3 with TRBJ1-4; D is ambiguous. The germline gives CDR1 LGHNA, CDR2 YSLEER. This CDR3 is built from 16 residues. Trimming cost V 0 bases and J 0 bases, with 8 bases left between them. The CDR3 region is CASSQEGYSTNEKLFF. CDR3 nucleotides: TGCGCCAGCAGCCAAGAAGGCTACTCAACTAATGAAAAACTGTTTTTT.

This clone has a handful of counts. The genes are TRBV2 and TRBJ2-5; maybe TRBD1 (5 bases). V shed 3 bases and J shed 5 bases, with 13 bases lying between them. Germline values: CDR1 SNHLY, CDR2 FYNNEI. The CDR3 contains 14 residues. This CDR3 is CASSEGPNGETQYF. CDR3 nucleotide sequence: TGTGCCAGCAGTGAGGGGCCCAATGGGGAGACCCAGTACTTC.